Sequencing of this T cell receptor beta chain was carried out in a study of blood T cell repertoires in COVID-19 (TCRdb year 2020). For the wider study: Samples covering the acute and convalescent phases of COVID-19 were provided by collaborators in the United States, Italy and Spain. A de-identified subject ID, COVID-19 status, age in years and sex were almost always included in the sample metadata. The prospective study material was composed of cDNA or gDNA derived from T cells, B-cell-depleted T cells, or PBMCs. HLA class I and class II types, where available, came from metadata supplied by the sample provider rather than from assay-based typing. A freely available public database, intended as a resource for researchers studying the immune response to SARS-CoV-2, is where the repertoires were released. The samples were drawn from the first 160 participants of the ongoing ImmuneRACE study and from over 950 subjects provided by 6 global collaborators. Deeply sampled blood TCRbeta repertoires from subjects exposed to, actively infected with, or recovered from COVID-19 were included in the dataset.

TCRbeta CDR3 regions were amplified from genomic DNA by means of the immunoSEQ Assay, a bias-controlled multiplex PCR. Per the authors' processing: Nucleated cell counts per sample were estimated from amplification of reference gene primers within the assay. To quantify the absolute abundance of each unique TCRbeta CDR3 rearrangement, sequence reads were collapsed and filtered. For each sample, productive Simpson clonality was calculated as the square root of Simpson's diversity index across productive rearrangements. TCRdb retrieved this table from immuneACCESS and kept in-frame rearrangements only. Not all clones are present; in checked studies, unresolved V genes account for under half, and no reason is known for the remainder. V and J calls plus clone size are reproduced from that table; the DNA served to infer D and trimming. The sample table records some 370,000 clones; nearly 90% of these occur just once. About 6.5% of the sample is taken by the ten largest.

A note on this clone: Its binding antigen is unknown. Base-call qualities are not available, and no considerably larger clone is one nucleotide away.

The full study reports these points: The quantity of clinical and demographic metadata differed by source and by participant and was supplied without curation.

Whole blood was collected in K2EDTA tubes by collaborating institutions according to the institutions' own protocols. For TCRbeta analysis, collaborator samples were shipped as frozen whole blood, as isolated PBMCs, or as DNA extracted from either sample type. From the germline V gene, CDR1 is KGHDR and CDR2 is SFDVKD. The CDR3 spans 14 residues, from the cysteine through the phenylalanine. Of the read, only the CDR3 DNA is kept; its 42 bases are in frame from base 1. Trimming leaves V shorter by 3 bases and J shorter by 8 bases, with the junction holding 5 bases beyond the gene matches. Sequences were obtained from peripheral blood. The clonotype was recovered from a young man with active or convalescent COVID-19. The V and J genes are TRBV24-1 and TRBJ1-5; the central 8 bases match TRBD1. Here the CDR3 is given as CATSDARGREPQHF. The base sequence is TGTGCCACCAGTGATGCCAGGGGGCGCGAGCCCCAGCATTTT.